This passage covers 27 T cell receptor beta chains from one sample sequenced in a study of blood T cells in healthy people across ages (dated by TCRdb to about 2015). Library method: 5' RACE. Sequencing instrument: Illumina HiSeq 2500. A second PCR of about 6 to 11 cycles was run with a J-beta primer mix and a sample-barcoded 5' primer. TCRdb trimmed the raw reads at Q25, called clones with MiXCR and kept productive beta chains. Merged by CDR3 protein, the rows form single entries marked with the most common genes and DNA. Present in this sample are approximately 1.5 million distinct CDR3 sequences, about 31% of which were seen just once. Of the sample, over 9% is held by the ten largest clones. Input material: blood. All receptors come from a woman aged 25-40 years in good health.

This clonotype was seen more than once but under ten times. CDR3 in amino acids: CASSLNRANVLTF. The CDR3 bases are TGTGCCAGCAGCTTAAATCGGGCCAACGTCCTGACTTTC. This sequence joins TRBV11-2 and TRBJ2-6, with D unresolved. Trimming took 2 bases from V and 5 from J, leaving 4 bases between them. The CDR3 is 13 amino acids. Germline-derived CDR1 and CDR2 are SGHAT and FQNNGV.

The gene calls are TRBV20-1 and TRBJ2-1; TRBD2 matches 14 bases. V trimming: 6 bases; J trimming: 0 bases; junction bases outside the gene matches: 10. CDR3 length: 18 amino acids. The germline CDR1 and CDR2 sequences are DFQATT and SNEGSKA (reference sequence). The CDR3 spells CSAPGTSGGRSSYNEQFF. The CDR3 coding sequence is TGCAGTGCACCCGGGACTAGCGGGGGAAGGAGCTCCTACAATGAGCAGTTCTTC.

The chain couples TRBV7-9 to TRBJ2-1; D remains unclear. Germline V gene sequence: CDR1 SEHNR, CDR2 FQNEAQ (reference sequence). This CDR3 has 16 amino acids. The V gene lost 5 bases and the J gene lost 6 bases, with 20 bases spanning the gap. The CDR3 nucleotides are TGTGCCAGCAGCCTCCTCGCCACTGGGCCTCTCAATGAGCAGTTCTTC. Protein product: CASSLLATGPLNEQFF. Full variable domain (missing parts from reference TRBV7-9 and TRBJ2-1): DTGVSQNPRHKITKRGQNVTFRCDPISEHNRLYWYRQTLGQGPEFLTYFQNEAQLEKSRLLSDRFSAERPKGSFSTLEIQRTEQGDSAMYLCASSLLATGPLNEQFFGPGTRLTVL.

This clonotype was seen many times. This chain connects TRBV29-1 to TRBJ2-7; 12 positions match TRBD2. CDR1 is SQVTM, CDR2 ANQGSEA, per germline. Trimming took 1 base from V and 5 from J; bases not matched to a gene: 9. The CDR3 is 16 amino acids. CDR3 in DNA: TGCAGCGTTGAAGGTACGACTAGCGGGAGTCTCGACGAGCAGTACTTC. The encoded protein is CSVEGTTSGSLDEQYF.

In this sample, this clonotype turned up many times. V is TRBV5-1 and J is TRBJ2-1; tentative D call: TRBD2 (7 bases). The CDR3 spans 16 residues. Deletions cut 1 base from V and 1 base from J, with 12 bases between. The germline gives CDR1 SGHRS, CDR2 YFSETQ. CDR3 protein: CASSLLGGGSYNEQFF. CDR3 DNA sequence: TGCGCCAGCAGCTTGTTAGGGGGGGGATCCTACAATGAGCAGTTCTTC.

The chain has TRBV5-1 and TRBJ2-1; 7 nucleotides match TRBD1. Germline lookup yields CDR1 SGHRS and CDR2 YFSETQ. Trimming took 1 base from V and 2 from J; bases not matched to a gene: 3. This CDR3 region has 15 residues. The CDR3 sequence is CASSLIQGAYNEQFF. DNA for the CDR3: TGCGCCAGCAGCTTGATCCAGGGGGCCTACAATGAGCAGTTCTTC.

The V gene is TRBV13, the J gene TRBJ2-1; D is possibly TRBD1 (6 bases). The CDR3 runs to 15 residues. Looked up from germline, CDR1 is PRHDT and CDR2 is FYEKMQ (reference sequence). Trimming took 4 bases from V and 7 from J, leaving 17 bases between them. The CDR3 is CASSSDPTGINEQFF. The CDR3 coding sequence is TGTGCCAGCAGCTCGGATCCAACAGGGATTAATGAGCAGTTCTTC.

This clonotype was seen at least ten times. The chain recombines TRBV24-1 with TRBJ2-1; 12 nucleotides match TRBD2. Germline V gives CDR1 KGHDR, CDR2 SFDVKD. CDR3 length: 14 amino acids. V dropped 9 bases and J dropped 6; count of bases not matched to a gene: 5. The CDR3 DNA reads as TGTGCCACCGCGACTAGCGGGAGACCCAATGAGCAGTTCTTC. Translating gives CATATSGRPNEQFF.

The chain combines TRBV24-1 with TRBJ2-6; 10 bases match TRBD2. Germline trimming cut 6 bases from V and 0 bases from J; bases unmatched to any gene: 7. Germline-derived CDR1 and CDR2 are KGHDR and SFDVKD. The CDR3 runs to 18 residues. The CDR3 region is CATSSTSGTTSGANVLTF. CDR3 coding DNA: TGTGCCACCAGTTCCACTAGCGGGACTACCTCTGGGGCCAACGTCCTGACTTTC.

This clonotype showed up just a few times. V and J are TRBV15 and TRBJ2-1; D assignment may be TRBD1 or TRBD2 (5 bases each). Trimming shortened V by 4 bases and J by 12 bases, and 22 bases separated the two germline ends. The CDR3 consists of 15 residues. CDR1 is LNHNV and CDR2 is YYDKDF in the germline V gene (reference sequence). The CDR3 is CATSKEIGTPGVQFF. In DNA form, the CDR3 reads TGTGCCACCAGCAAAGAGATCGGGACCCCCGGGGTGCAGTTCTTC.

The rearrangement uses TRBV20-1 and TRBJ2-1, with 8 bases matching TRBD2. The germline V gene has CDR1 DFQATT and CDR2 SNEGSKA (reference sequence). The CDR3 totals 15 residues. The V segment lost 0 bases and the J segment 4 bases; nucleotides outside the gene matches: 5. The CDR3 bases are TGCAGTGCTAGAGATCCCAGCGGGAGATACAATGAGCAGTTCTTC. This sequence encodes CSARDPSGRYNEQFF.

This clonotype was recorded a few times. This chain connects TRBV12-3 or TRBV12-4 to TRBJ2-5, with no clear D. V shed 5 bases and J shed 4 bases, with 11 bases lying between them. The CDR3 is 13 amino acids. The CDR3 spells CASSNGVPETQYF. The CDR3 DNA reads as TGTGCCAGCAGTAACGGAGTCCCAGAGACCCAGTACTTC.

The chain recombines TRBV20-1 with TRBJ2-7; D call uncertain. The CDR3 totals 14 residues. Per the germline V gene, CDR1 is DFQATT and CDR2 is SNEGSKA (reference sequence). The germline V and J ends were trimmed by 6 bases and 0 bases, with 15 bases remaining between them. CDR3 protein: CSAGGGVSSYEQYF. In DNA form, the CDR3 reads TGCAGTGCCGGTGGTGGAGTGAGCTCCTACGAGCAGTACTTC.

In this sample, this clonotype turned up once. At one end, the junction sequence differs from germline, possibly due to a read error. This chain links TRBV9 with TRBJ2-3; 11 nucleotides align to TRBD2. The CDR3 totals 15 residues. Per the germline V gene, CDR1 is SGDLS and CDR2 is YYNGEE. Here the CDR3 DNA reads TGTGCCAGCAACCGACTAGCGGGGCTCACAGGTACGCAGTATTTT. Its translation is CASNRLAGLTGTQYF.

The chain uses TRBV20-1 and TRBJ2-5, with D tentatively TRBD1 or TRBD2 (5 bases each). The CDR3 contains 13 residues. Germline-derived CDR1 and CDR2 are DFQATT and SNEGSKA (reference sequence). DNA of the CDR3: TGCAGCGGGGACGCTACTCACCAAGAGACCCAGTACTTC. Translating gives CSGDATHQETQYF.

The table lists this clonotype with a few counts. This chain joins TRBV20-1 and TRBJ2-7, with D maybe TRBD2 (6 bases). The ends were cut back, 1 base at V and 4 bases at J, with 11 bases in the middle. CDR3 size: 13 residues. CDR1 and CDR2 from the germline V gene are DFQATT and SNEGSKA (reference sequence). CDR3 amino acids: CSARARAGYEQYF. The CDR3 coding sequence is TGCAGTGCTAGAGCCAGGGCGGGGTACGAGCAGTACTTC.

V usage is TRBV6-2 or TRBV6-3 and J usage is TRBJ2-7; maybe TRBD2 (5 bases). Germline CDR1 MNHEY, CDR2 SVGEGT. V was shortened by 2 bases and J by 5 bases, with 19 bases between the two germline ends. CDR3 length: 16 amino acids. DNA for the CDR3: TGTGCCAGCAGTTACCCGGGATCCGGACCGAAGAACGAGCAGTACTTC. It encodes CASSYPGSGPKNEQYF.

This clonotype was recorded a few times. The gene calls are TRBV27 and TRBJ1-2; D gene unclear. The CDR3 totals 16 residues. The germline gives CDR1 MNHEY, CDR2 SMNVEV (reference sequence). Trimming removed 5 bases from V and 5 bases from J, with 21 bases in between. For the CDR3, the DNA is TGTGCCAGCAGTCGAGCCACCCCTACCCTATCGTATGGCTACACCTTC. Residues: CASSRATPTLSYGYTF.

This clonotype has a handful of counts. This chain links TRBV6-6 with TRBJ2-1, with unresolved D. Between the trimmed V and J ends, which lost 0 bases and 4 bases, there was a span of 10 bases. The CDR3 extends over 15 amino acids. The germline CDR1 and CDR2 sequences are MNHNY and SVGAGI (reference sequence). In DNA, the CDR3 is TGTGCCAGCAGTTACTCTAGTCTCCAATACAATGAGCAGTTCTTC. Translating gives CASSYSSLQYNEQFF.

V gene TRBV12-5 combines with J gene TRBJ2-5, with a tentative D call TRBD2 (5 bases). With 0 bases removed from V and 0 bases from J, the gap between germline ends came to 8 bases. Germline V gives CDR1 LGHNT, CDR2 FRNRAP. The CDR3 length is 15 residues. The CDR3 spells CASGLVPGYQETQYF. In nucleotides, the CDR3 is TGTGCTAGTGGTTTGGTACCGGGGTACCAAGAGACCCAGTACTTC. The full variable domain, rest sourced from reference TRBV12-5 and TRBJ2-5, is DARVTQTPRHKVTEMGQEVTMRCQPILGHNTVFWYRQTMMQGLELLAYFRNRAPLDDSGMPKDRFSAEMPDATLATLKIQPSEPRDSAVYFCASGLVPGYQETQYFGPGTRLLVL.

This clonotype was seen only a few times. The CDR3 region is CSAFGTAGTDTQYF. The CDR3 nucleotides read TGCAGTGCTTTCGGGACTGCCGGCACAGATACGCAGTATTTT. The chain links TRBV20-1 to TRBJ2-3, with D perhaps matching TRBD2 (6 bases). CDR1 is DFQATT and CDR2 is SNEGSKA in the germline V gene (reference sequence). Trimming stripped 5 bases from V and 1 base from J, with 13 bases between. The CDR3 covers 14 residues.

The chain joins TRBV9 to TRBJ2-3; D may match TRBD1 or TRBD2 (6 bases each). V lost 4 bases, J lost 6 bases, and 21 bases lay in between. This CDR3 has 16 amino acids. The V gene's germline CDR1 is SGDLS and CDR2 YYNGEE. CDR3 loop: CASSPGGGLGMDTQYF. The CDR3 region has the DNA TGTGCCAGCAGCCCCGGGGGCGGGCTGGGGATGGATACGCAGTATTTT.

This clonotype was detected a few times. The J gene is TRBJ2-1, the V gene TRBV28, with D perhaps matching TRBD2 (6 bases). The V end lost 5 bases, the J end lost 6 bases, and 14 bases lay between the germline ends. The CDR3 is made up of 14 amino acids. Germline CDR1 reads MDHEN; CDR2 reads SYDVKM. The DNA for the CDR3 is TGTGCCAGCAGTGGGTTACGGGGGAGCAATGAGCAGTTCTTC. Protein product: CASSGLRGSNEQFF.

This chain joins TRBV10-3 and TRBJ1-5, with D possibly matching TRBD1 (6 bases). Germline V lookup: CDR1 ENHRY, CDR2 SYGVKD. Trimming shortened V by 0 bases and J by 1 base, and 10 bases separated the two germline ends. The CDR3 has 16 amino acids. CDR3 sequence reads: CAISESGGGSNQPQHF. CDR3 nucleotide sequence: TGTGCCATCAGTGAGTCGGGGGGCGGAAGCAATCAGCCCCAGCATTTT.

The chain is built from TRBV5-1 and TRBJ2-7; possibly TRBD1 for D (7 bases). The DNA end lines up better with TRBJ2-5; the J call may be wrong. The CDR3 is 15 residues long. In germline, CDR1 is SGHRS, CDR2 YFSETQ. The CDR3 spells CASTQGGVLQETQYF. In DNA, the CDR3 is TGCGCCAGCACCCAGGGGGGAGTCCTCCAAGAGACCCAGTACTTC.

The table lists this clonotype with a few counts. The genes are TRBV7-9 and TRBJ2-5; TRBD1 aligns across 8 bases. Germline assignment: CDR1 SEHNR and CDR2 FQNEAQ (reference sequence). J lost 5 bases, V lost 7 bases, and 12 bases had no gene match. The CDR3 extends over 15 amino acids. The CDR3 reads CASTPDRGFMETQYF. In nucleotides, the CDR3 is TGTGCCAGCACCCCCGACAGGGGTTTTATGGAGACCCAGTACTTC.

The J gene is TRBJ2-7, the V gene TRBV5-1; D may be TRBD2 (6 bases). In germline, CDR1 is SGHRS, CDR2 YFSETQ. The CDR3 totals 15 residues. The V gene lost 0 bases and the J gene lost 1 base, with 11 bases spanning the gap. CDR3 amino acids: CASSLDGRGSYEQYF. The CDR3, as DNA: TGCGCCAGCAGCTTGGACGGGAGAGGGTCCTACGAGCAGTACTTC. The full variable domain, rest sourced from reference TRBV5-1 and TRBJ2-7, is KAGVTQTPRYLIKTRGQQVTLSCSPISGHRSVSWYQQTPGQGLQFLFEYFSETQRNKGNFPGRFSGRQFSNSRSEMNVSTLELGDSALYLCASSLDGRGSYEQYFGPGTRLTVT.